These T cell receptor beta chains were read from a single sample in a study of OX40 agonist ivuxolimab in advanced cancers. Assay used: immunoSEQ multiplex PCR; TCRdb lists only in-frame clones, some missing. Counted here are under 100,000 clones, roughly 85% occurring once; the ten biggest clones make up approximately 2.3%. Sample: CD4+ or CD8+ T cells sorted from blood, taken in a trial of the OX40 agonist ivuxolimab. The receptors derive from an adult with an advanced solid tumor such as melanoma, head and neck, liver or kidney cancer. Both conserved end residues are part of each CDR3. Fields, in order: D gene, V gene, J gene, clone size, CDR3 DNA, CDR3 protein. The D gene is left open where the match is weak. Rows may omit the clone size; those that give it use once, few, many or a size class.

d_call: TRBD1; v_call: TRBV6-4; j_call: TRBJ2-5; clone_size: once; cdr3_nt: TGTGCCAGCAGGGGGGACAGGGTAGTTGAAGAGACCCAGTACTTC; cdr3_aa: CASRGDRVVEETQYF
d_call: .; v_call: TRBV5-1; j_call: TRBJ2-7; clone_size: once; cdr3_nt: TGCGCCAGCAGCTTCCAGGGCCACGAGCAGTACTTC; cdr3_aa: CASSFQGHEQYF
d_call: .; v_call: TRBV19; j_call: TRBJ1-1; clone_size: .; cdr3_nt: TGTGCCAGTAGTACGACAAGGAACACTGAAGCTTTCTTT; cdr3_aa: CASSTTRNTEAFF
d_call: .; v_call: TRBV9; j_call: TRBJ2-5; clone_size: .; cdr3_nt: TGTGCCAGCAGCGGCCCCGGGGGCGGGAAAGAGACCCAGTACTTC; cdr3_aa: CASSGPGGGKETQYF
d_call: .; v_call: TRBV5-1; j_call: TRBJ1-5; clone_size: .; cdr3_nt: TGCGCCAGCAGCCCTGGGGTCGGTCAGGGCCAGCCCCAGCATTTT; cdr3_aa: CASSPGVGQGQPQHF
d_call: TRBD1; v_call: TRBV5-4; j_call: TRBJ1-4; clone_size: .; cdr3_nt: TGTGCCAGCAGCTACGAAGGACAGGGGGCTAATGAAAAACTGTTTTTT; cdr3_aa: CASSYEGQGANEKLFF
d_call: .; v_call: TRBV5-4; j_call: TRBJ2-3; clone_size: .; cdr3_nt: TGTGCCAGCAGCTTTCGGACTACGAGCACAGATACGCAGTATTTT; cdr3_aa: CASSFRTTSTDTQYF
d_call: .; v_call: TRBV5-1; j_call: TRBJ2-1; clone_size: .; cdr3_nt: TGCGCCAGCAGGATGGGGCCTAGCGTCAATGAGCAGTTCTTC; cdr3_aa: CASRMGPSVNEQFF
d_call: .; v_call: TRBV19; j_call: TRBJ1-2; clone_size: .; cdr3_nt: TGTGCCAGTAGTATAGGAAGAGAAATTGGCTACACCTTC; cdr3_aa: CASSIGREIGYTF
d_call: .; v_call: TRBV5-5; j_call: TRBJ2-3; clone_size: .; cdr3_nt: TGTGCCAGCAGCTTTTATAGGTTCACAGATACGCAGTATTTT; cdr3_aa: CASSFYRFTDTQYF
d_call: .; v_call: TRBV7-2; j_call: TRBJ1-4; clone_size: .; cdr3_nt: TGTGCCAGCAGCTTAGACATTGGGGGGACTAATGAAAAACTGTTTTTT; cdr3_aa: CASSLDIGGTNEKLFF
d_call: TRBD1; v_call: TRBV27; j_call: TRBJ2-7; clone_size: .; cdr3_nt: TGTGCCAGCAGTTCTTGGGACAGGCACTACGAGCAGTACTTC; cdr3_aa: CASSSWDRHYEQYF
d_call: TRBD1; v_call: TRBV25-1; j_call: TRBJ1-2; clone_size: few; cdr3_nt: TGTGCCAGCAGTGAAGGGACAGCCTATGGCTACACCTTC; cdr3_aa: CASSEGTAYGYTF
d_call: .; v_call: TRBV7-9; j_call: TRBJ1-6; clone_size: .; cdr3_nt: TGTGCCAGCAGCTTAGTGGGGGAATCCCTCCACTTT; cdr3_aa: CASSLVGESLHF
d_call: .; v_call: TRBV6-6; j_call: TRBJ1-5; clone_size: .; cdr3_nt: TGTGCCAGCACCCCCACAGGAGGGGGAGGGAATCAGCCCCAGCATTTT; cdr3_aa: CASTPTGGGGNQPQHF
d_call: .; v_call: TRBV5-1; j_call: TRBJ2-7; clone_size: medium-sized; cdr3_nt: TGCGCCAGCAGCTTGGTGGAGGGGGCTTCGTACGAGCAGTACTTC; cdr3_aa: CASSLVEGASYEQYF
d_call: TRBD1; v_call: TRBV4-3; j_call: TRBJ1-2; clone_size: .; cdr3_nt: TGCGCCAGCAGCCAAGATGTCAGGGGGAGAGGGGTTAATTCTGGCTACACCTTC; cdr3_aa: CASSQDVRGRGVNSGYTF
d_call: .; v_call: TRBV2; j_call: TRBJ1-6; clone_size: .; cdr3_nt: TGTGCCAGCAGGTATACAGGGTTTTCACCCCTCCACTTT; cdr3_aa: CASRYTGFSPLHF
d_call: .; v_call: TRBV4-1; j_call: TRBJ2-3; clone_size: .; cdr3_nt: TGCGCCAGCACCCAAGGTGGGCTAGGAGCAGATACGCAGTATTTT; cdr3_aa: CASTQGGLGADTQYF
d_call: .; v_call: TRBV5-6; j_call: TRBJ2-7; clone_size: .; cdr3_nt: TGTGCCAGCAGCCGACCCCGGGAACTTCTAGGCGAGCAGTACTTC; cdr3_aa: CASSRPRELLGEQYF
d_call: .; v_call: TRBV7-4; j_call: TRBJ1-5; clone_size: .; cdr3_nt: TGTGCCAGCAGGCCTGAGGGTCAGTCCCAGCATTTT; cdr3_aa: CASRPEGQSQHF
d_call: TRBD2; v_call: TRBV29-1; j_call: TRBJ2-2; clone_size: .; cdr3_nt: TGCAGCGTTGAACCCCTAGCGGGGGGGGCCGGGGAGCTGTTTTTT; cdr3_aa: CSVEPLAGGAGELFF
d_call: .; v_call: TRBV7-9; j_call: TRBJ1-2; clone_size: .; cdr3_nt: TGTGCCAGCAGCTTAGATGTCAGTAACTATGGCTACACCTTC; cdr3_aa: CASSLDVSNYGYTF
d_call: .; v_call: TRBV10-1; j_call: TRBJ1-1; clone_size: .; cdr3_nt: TGCGCCAGCAGTGAGTCGTTGAAGGGCGAGAACACTGAAGCTTTCTTT; cdr3_aa: CASSESLKGENTEAFF
d_call: .; v_call: TRBV18; j_call: TRBJ2-5; clone_size: .; cdr3_nt: TGTGCCAGCTCACCATCTAGCGAGGTACTCAATTCAGAGACCCAGTACTTC; cdr3_aa: CASSPSSEVLNSETQYF
d_call: TRBD1; v_call: TRBV7-9; j_call: TRBJ2-7; clone_size: .; cdr3_nt: TGTGCCAGCAGCGCCTGGCCCAGGACAGGGGTCTCCTACGAGCAGTACTTC; cdr3_aa: CASSAWPRTGVSYEQYF
d_call: .; v_call: TRBV5-1; j_call: TRBJ2-5; clone_size: .; cdr3_nt: TGCGCCAGCAGCTTGGAGGGGAGGGAGACCCAGTACTTC; cdr3_aa: CASSLEGRETQYF
d_call: .; v_call: TRBV4-1; j_call: TRBJ2-5; clone_size: .; cdr3_nt: TGCGCCAGCAGCCAAGAGGAGGGGGCTCGTGAGACCCAGTACTTC; cdr3_aa: CASSQEEGARETQYF
d_call: TRBD1; v_call: TRBV27; j_call: TRBJ1-2; clone_size: .; cdr3_nt: TGTGCCAGCAGCCGGACAGGGGAAGGCTATGGCTACACCTTC; cdr3_aa: CASSRTGEGYGYTF
d_call: .; v_call: TRBV9; j_call: TRBJ2-1; clone_size: .; cdr3_nt: TGTGCCAGCAGCCCAGGGGGGCCCTTATACAATGAGCAGTTCTTC; cdr3_aa: CASSPGGPLYNEQFF
d_call: TRBD1; v_call: TRBV5-4; j_call: TRBJ2-7; clone_size: .; cdr3_nt: TGTGCCAGCAGCCCGGGACAGGGGGCAGACTACGAGCAGTACTTC; cdr3_aa: CASSPGQGADYEQYF
d_call: .; v_call: TRBV28; j_call: TRBJ2-5; clone_size: .; cdr3_nt: TGTGCCAGCAGTTCAACAGGGTCGGTGGAGACCCAGTACTTC; cdr3_aa: CASSSTGSVETQYF
d_call: .; v_call: TRBV15; j_call: TRBJ2-1; clone_size: .; cdr3_nt: TGTGCCACCAGCAGAGAGGTCGCGGGATCCTACAATGAGCAGTTCTTC; cdr3_aa: CATSREVAGSYNEQFF
d_call: TRBD1; v_call: TRBV18; j_call: TRBJ1-3; clone_size: .; cdr3_nt: TGTGCCAGCTCCCGGGACAGCGTCTCTGGAAACACCATATATTTT; cdr3_aa: CASSRDSVSGNTIYF
d_call: .; v_call: TRBV19; j_call: TRBJ2-5; clone_size: .; cdr3_nt: TGTGCCAGTAGTACTTCCAGACAGGCCGGAGGGGAGACCCAGTACTTC; cdr3_aa: CASSTSRQAGGETQYF
d_call: TRBD1; v_call: TRBV7-3; j_call: TRBJ1-1; clone_size: few; cdr3_nt: TGTGCCAGCAGCTTAAACACAGGGGGCACTGAAGCTTTCTTT; cdr3_aa: CASSLNTGGTEAFF
d_call: .; v_call: TRBV29-1; j_call: TRBJ2-7; clone_size: once; cdr3_nt: TGCAGCGTTGAAGATCCCTCGGCAGGCGGAGGCTACGAGCAGTACTTC; cdr3_aa: CSVEDPSAGGGYEQYF
d_call: .; v_call: TRBV5-4; j_call: TRBJ1-2; clone_size: .; cdr3_nt: TGTGCCAGCAGCTTTCGTCAGGGGAACTATGGCTACACCTTC; cdr3_aa: CASSFRQGNYGYTF
d_call: .; v_call: TRBV30; j_call: TRBJ1-5; clone_size: once; cdr3_nt: TGTGCCTGGAGTGTATCGGAGTTCAATCAGCCCCAGCATTTT; cdr3_aa: CAWSVSEFNQPQHF
d_call: .; v_call: TRBV7-2; j_call: TRBJ1-4; clone_size: .; cdr3_nt: TGTGCCAGCAGCTTGGGGAGATCCGGGAAAAAACTGTTTTTT; cdr3_aa: CASSLGRSGKKLFF
d_call: .; v_call: TRBV1; j_call: TRBJ1-6; clone_size: few; cdr3_nt: TGCACCAGCAGCCCTTCCGGGGCCCCAACGGGAAGGATACCCCTCCACTTT; cdr3_aa: CTSSPSGAPTGRIPLHF
d_call: .; v_call: TRBV30; j_call: TRBJ2-7; clone_size: .; cdr3_nt: TGTGCCTGGAGTGTCCCCCGCTCCTACGAGCAGTACTTC; cdr3_aa: CAWSVPRSYEQYF
d_call: .; v_call: TRBV10-3; j_call: TRBJ1-5; clone_size: once; cdr3_nt: TGTGCCATCAGTGAGTCGACCGGCCCGGGAAATCAGCCCCAGCATTTT; cdr3_aa: CAISESTGPGNQPQHF
d_call: TRBD1; v_call: TRBV4-1; j_call: TRBJ1-2; clone_size: .; cdr3_nt: TGCGCCAGCAGCCCAAGACAGGGGGCCGACTATGGCTACACCTTC; cdr3_aa: CASSPRQGADYGYTF
d_call: .; v_call: TRBV7-2; j_call: TRBJ1-5; clone_size: .; cdr3_nt: TGTGCCAGCAGCTTAGAACGCCGGCAGCCCCAGCATTTT; cdr3_aa: CASSLERRQPQHF
d_call: TRBD1; v_call: TRBV29-1; j_call: TRBJ2-3; clone_size: .; cdr3_nt: TGCAGCGTGGGACAGGGGGCCACTACAGATACGCAGTATTTT; cdr3_aa: CSVGQGATTDTQYF
d_call: TRBD2; v_call: TRBV10-3; j_call: TRBJ2-3; clone_size: .; cdr3_nt: TGTGCCATCACTACGGGACTAGAAACAGATACGCAGTATTTT; cdr3_aa: CAITTGLETDTQYF
d_call: TRBD1; v_call: TRBV19; j_call: TRBJ1-1; clone_size: .; cdr3_nt: TGTGCCAGTAGCCTGGACAGGGAGTACACTGAAGCTTTCTTT; cdr3_aa: CASSLDREYTEAFF
d_call: .; v_call: TRBV5-4; j_call: TRBJ2-6; clone_size: .; cdr3_nt: TGTGCCAGCGCCCGTGGGGTTCCCGGGGCCAACGTCCTGACTTTC; cdr3_aa: CASARGVPGANVLTF
d_call: TRBD1; v_call: TRBV4-1; j_call: TRBJ2-3; clone_size: few; cdr3_nt: TGCGCCAGCAGCCAACCTGGGACAGGGGGGGGGCGGAGCACAGATACGCAGTATTTT; cdr3_aa: CASSQPGTGGGRSTDTQYF
d_call: .; v_call: TRBV30; j_call: TRBJ1-2; clone_size: .; cdr3_nt: TGTGCCTGGAGTGGACAGAGACGAGCCTCCCTCCGGAATAACTATGGCTACACCTTC; cdr3_aa: CAWSGQRRASLRNNYGYTF
d_call: TRBD1; v_call: TRBV15; j_call: TRBJ2-3; clone_size: .; cdr3_nt: TGTGCCACCAGCGGAGACAGGGGGCAGACAGATACGCAGTATTTT; cdr3_aa: CATSGDRGQTDTQYF
d_call: TRBD2; v_call: TRBV18; j_call: TRBJ2-1; clone_size: .; cdr3_nt: TGTGCCAGCTCACCACCTTTGTCTAGCGGAAACAATGAGCAGTTCTTC; cdr3_aa: CASSPPLSSGNNEQFF
d_call: TRBD2; v_call: TRBV2; j_call: TRBJ2-4; clone_size: .; cdr3_nt: TGTGCCAGCTCGCTCGGAAGCGGGGGGGTGGCCAAAAACATTCAGTACTTC; cdr3_aa: CASSLGSGGVAKNIQYF
d_call: .; v_call: TRBV27; j_call: TRBJ2-7; clone_size: .; cdr3_nt: TGTGCCAGCAGTCTCGGACCCCCTGGCGAGCAGTACTTC; cdr3_aa: CASSLGPPGEQYF